These T cell receptor beta chains were read from a single sample in a study of blood T cell repertoires in COVID-19. The table came from immunoSEQ multiplex PCR; TCRdb's copy has only in-frame clones and leaves some out. The table includes 250,000 to 400,000 clones, around 90% detected once. The specimen was PBMCs or T cells enriched from blood (not recorded which). Receptor source: a man in his fifties or sixties who had recovered from COVID-19. The CDR3 runs from the conserved cysteine through the conserved F or W.

TRBV4-2	TRBJ2-1	CASSQWTGYNEQFF
TRBV11-3	TRBJ2-7	CASSSGTGGGTYEQYF
TRBV7-9	TRBJ1-2	CASSFGGQDYGYTF
TRBV6-1	TRBJ2-7	CASSEARLAGNYEQYF
TRBV2	TRBJ1-5	CASRPDRGRDQPQHF
TRBV30	TRBJ1-2	CAWSVGARYGYTF
TRBV2	TRBJ1-1	CASSDRGITEAFF
TRBV7-9	TRBJ2-7	CASSLASAGNYEQYF
TRBV9	TRBJ2-7	CASSVDQTYEQYF
TRBV6-5	TRBJ2-2	CASSYRGVGGTGELFF
TRBV12-3/TRBV12-4	TRBJ2-1	CASTLAVNNEQFF
TRBV7-9	TRBJ2-3	CASSLVAGLDTQYF
TRBV7-9	TRBJ2-5	CASSSVRETQYF
TRBV12-3/TRBV12-4	TRBJ2-1	CASSPERNEQFF
TRBV3-1/TRBV3-2	TRBJ1-2	CASSQDPPGMGYGYTF
TRBV28	TRBJ1-4	CASSRRGLAEKLFF
TRBV9	TRBJ1-2	CASSGGLVVGYTF
TRBV3-1/TRBV3-2	TRBJ2-5	CASRQGRQETQYF
TRBV6-4	TRBJ1-1	CASRLQENTEAFF
TRBV3-1/TRBV3-2	TRBJ2-7	CASSRRGGNPYEQYF
TRBV11-2	TRBJ2-7	CASSSQGGSYEQYF
TRBV7-3	TRBJ2-3	CASSSTVGGPTDTQYF
TRBV7-3	TRBJ2-3	CASSFLGQADTQYF
TRBV25-1	TRBJ2-3	CASSRLAGGTDTQYF
TRBV5-4	TRBJ2-2	CASSLAGQVNTGELFF
TRBV9	TRBJ2-7	CASSHEGGASYEQYF
TRBV7-3	TRBJ2-5	CASSFAGARETQYF
TRBV28	TRBJ2-7	CASETSGRGTYEQYF
TRBV9	TRBJ1-2	CASGAGLSYGYTF
TRBV28	TRBJ2-7	CASSLPTYEQYF
TRBV30	TRBJ2-1	CAWSVVGTSHNEQFF
TRBV28	TRBJ1-5	CASRAGWGGDQPQHF
TRBV5-1	TRBJ2-7	CASSARQGYNEQYF
TRBV7-9	TRBJ1-2	CASSPAGQGAGGYTF
TRBV6-5	TRBJ2-5	CASSYEGGLQETQYF
TRBV7-2	TRBJ2-1	CASSLGGTSPNNEQFF
TRBV3-1/TRBV3-2	TRBJ2-7	CASSHRASEQYF
TRBV5-1	TRBJ2-5	CASSLGTSGDAQKTQYF
TRBV5-1	TRBJ2-5	CASRPVESVWTQYF
TRBV11-2	TRBJ2-3	CASSPQADSTDTQYF
TRBV23-1	TRBJ2-1	CASSAQGVYNEQFF
TRBV5-1	TRBJ1-4	CASSLLSGTGGEKLFF
TRBV4-2	TRBJ2-3	CASSQEYLGGSDTQYF
TRBV28	TRBJ2-5	CASSFLSRETQYF
TRBV5-4	TRBJ1-2	CASSLDRQVLNYGYTF
TRBV6-5	TRBJ2-1	CASSYSDEGPPEQFF
TRBV28	TRBJ1-6	CASNLLDRGNSPLHF
TRBV28	TRBJ1-2	CASSPGQLFNYGYTF
TRBV2	TRBJ2-5	CASSVSPGARETQYF
TRBV5-6	TRBJ2-7	CASTQFSGKVDEQYF
TRBV6-1	TRBJ1-2	CASSEFAGLDYGYTF